The clone carrying this T cell receptor beta chain appeared a few times. Its specificity is unknown. Sort purity for all populations was recorded as exceeding 98%. These data are taken from a study of beta chain features in type 1 diabetes. With 6 bases removed from V and 11 bases from J, the gap between germline ends came to 13 bases. The CDR3 is made up of 10 amino acids. Germline assignment: CDR1 SQVTM and CDR2 ANQGSEA. General observations from the study: In comparison with healthy donors, patients had naive, central memory and Treg TCRB repertoires that appeared more similar. TCRB CDR3s from Type 1 diabetes patients were moderately but significantly shorter in all four CD4+ subsets.

As every portion of the isolated RNA was reverse transcribed, the sequencing read expressed TCRB transcripts. This table comes from immunoSEQ multiplex PCR, and its TCRdb copy is limited to in-frame clones, with some not included. The table includes 900,000 or so clones, roughly a sixth detected once. V usage is TRBV29-1 and J usage is TRBJ1-1; unclear D gene. Sequenced sample: naive CD4+ T cells from blood. The receptor's source is a woman aged 18-29 years in good health. The CDR3 sequence is CSVSFVGAFF. CDR3 sequence (DNA): TGCAGCGTCTCGTTTGTCGGGGCTTTCTTT.